This entry features one T cell receptor beta chain sequence. The data derive from a study of OX40 agonist ivuxolimab in advanced cancers. Profiling relied on immunoSEQ multiplex PCR, and the TCRdb table lists in-frame clones only, not all of them. The sample consists of about 41,000 clones, 75% to 85% of them appearing once. Germline lookup yields CDR1 SEHNR and CDR2 FQNEAQ (reference sequence). V lost 5 bases and J lost 4, with 10 bases in between. This CDR3 contains 13 residues. The V gene is TRBV7-9, the J gene TRBJ2-3; TRBD1 is a possible D gene (5 bases). Specimen: CD4+ or CD8+ T cells sorted from blood, collected in a trial of the OX40 agonist ivuxolimab. The TCR was taken from an adult with an advanced solid tumor such as melanoma, head and neck, liver or kidney cancer. CDR3 coding DNA: TGTGCCAGCAGCCCTCGACAGTCAGATACGCAGTATTTT. Protein: CASSPRQSDTQYF.